A selection of T cell receptor beta chains follows, all from one sample in a study of neurological immune-mediated disorders. Via MiXCR, TCRdb re-called the 5' RACE reads, giving one row per CDR3 protein. The sample holds tens of thousands of distinct CDR3 sequences, just under 6% seen once. Sequencing used CD4+ T cells from blood. The receptors were sampled from a woman aged 18-29 years with multiple sclerosis. CDR3s include the opening cysteine and the closing phenylalanine or tryptophan. D genes are given only for firm matches. Where a row states a size, it is once, few, many or the class of an expanded clone; other rows omit it.

V gene	clone size	D gene	CDR3 length	J gene	CDR3 DNA	CDR3 protein
TRBV29-1	.	TRBD2	15	TRBJ2-5	TGCAGCGTGTCTAGCGGGAGGAACTCTCAAGAGACCCAGTACTTC	CSVSSGRNSQETQYF
TRBV28	many	TRBD1	19	TRBJ1-5	TGTGCCAGCAGTCATTCGGGACAGGCCCGAATCATACCCAATCAGCCCCAGCATTTT	CASSHSGQARIIPNQPQHF
TRBV5-5	many	.	15	TRBJ2-2	TGTGCCAGCAGACCGGACCTTGCGAACACCGGGGAGCTGTTTTTT	CASRPDLANTGELFF
TRBV6-1	many	.	16	TRBJ1-5	TGTGCCAGCAGTGTCTCTTGGACCGCGGGGGATCAGCCCCAGCATTTT	CASSVSWTAGDQPQHF
TRBV20-1	many	TRBD1	14	TRBJ1-1	TGCAGTGCTAGTTACAGGGGCTCGAACACTGAAGCTTTCTTT	CSASYRGSNTEAFF
TRBV9	.	TRBD2	18	TRBJ2-3	TGTGCCAGCAGCGTCGCGGGGGGGAAGTTAATGGGGACAGATACGCAGTATTTT	CASSVAGGKLMGTDTQYF
TRBV11-3	many	.	14	TRBJ1-1	TGTGCCAGCAGCTTAGATCAGGTCCTCCCTGAAGCTTTCTTT	CASSLDQVLPEAFF
TRBV12-3/TRBV12-4	many	.	14	TRBJ2-5	TGTGCCAGCACCCTGGGGGGGGCACGGGAGACCCAGTACTTC	CASTLGGARETQYF
TRBV11-2	many	TRBD1	15	TRBJ1-2	TGTGCCAGCAGCCCTCGGACAGGACAGAACTATGGCTACACCTTC	CASSPRTGQNYGYTF
TRBV10-3	many	.	12	TRBJ2-5	TGTGCCACCGTCGGGCCCCAAGAGACCCAGTACTTC	CATVGPQETQYF
TRBV28	.	TRBD1	15	TRBJ2-2	TGTGACAGCAGTTTCGGGACAGGGCACACCGGGGAGCTGTTTTTT	CDSSFGTGHTGELFF
TRBV20-1	few	TRBD2	15	TRBJ2-4	TGCAGTGCAGAAAGCGGGGGGGGAGCCAAAAACATTCAGTACTTC	CSAESGGGAKNIQYF
TRBV6-6	many	.	16	TRBJ1-1	TGTGCCAGCAGTTATGGCATCGGGGCGGAGAACACTGAAGCTTTCTTT	CASSYGIGAENTEAFF
TRBV6-5	many	.	13	TRBJ2-2	TGTGCCAGCAGTTACGCTAGGACCGGGGAGCTGTTTTTT	CASSYARTGELFF
TRBV5-4	many	.	13	TRBJ2-3	TGTGCCAGCAGCCCGGGAAATACAGATACGCAGTATTTT	CASSPGNTDTQYF
TRBV28	many	.	16	TRBJ1-5	TGTGCCAGCAGTTTTTTCTTCGGGGTGAGCAATCAGCCCCAGCATTTT	CASSFFFGVSNQPQHF
TRBV24-1	many	TRBD1	14	TRBJ1-1	TGTGCCACCAGTGACCCAGGGGGCTCCGGTGAAGCTTTCTTT	CATSDPGGSGEAFF
TRBV29-1	many	.	17	TRBJ2-7	TGCAGCGTTGAAGATCGGTGGCGGAAGGGTGGGGTGAACGAGCAGTACTTC	CSVEDRWRKGGVNEQYF
TRBV5-1	many	.	14	TRBJ2-5	TGCGCCAGCACCCGGGACACAAGACAAGAGACCCAGTACTTC	CASTRDTRQETQYF
TRBV4-3	many	.	14	TRBJ2-5	TGCGCCAGCAGCCAAGGACGGAGGGAAGAGACCCAGTACTTC	CASSQGRREETQYF
TRBV7-2	many	.	15	TRBJ2-2	TGTGCCAGCAGCCCGGGACAACTTGGGACCGGGGAGCTGTTTTTT	CASSPGQLGTGELFF
TRBV20-1	many	TRBD2	15	TRBJ2-3	TGCAGTGCTAGAATCCCCGGACTAGCGACAGATACGCAGTATTTT	CSARIPGLATDTQYF
TRBV7-3	many	TRBD1	13	TRBJ1-2	TGTGCCAGCAGCCTCGGGACAGACTATGGCTACACCTTC	CASSLGTDYGYTF
TRBV7-8	many	.	12	TRBJ1-1	TGTGCCAGCAGCCACCAGACGGGAGAAGCTTTCTTT	CASSHQTGEAFF
TRBV12-3/TRBV12-4	many	.	13	TRBJ2-7	TGTGCCAGCATGAAGAGTCGGTCCTACGAGCAGTACTTC	CASMKSRSYEQYF
TRBV20-1	once	.	14	TRBJ2-7	TGCAGTGCTAGTGAGCGGGCGAGCTCCTACGAGCAGTACTTC	CSASERASSYEQYF
TRBV9	many	TRBD1	14	TRBJ1-1	TGTGCCAGCAGCCCAAGGGGGCTAGACACTGAAGCTTTCTTT	CASSPRGLDTEAFF
TRBV7-2	many	.	14	TRBJ2-3	TGTGCCGTCCGGGAGAACTCCGCAATCAATACGCAGTATTTT	CAVRENSAINTQYF
TRBV9	many	.	16	TRBJ2-3	TGTGCCAGCAGCGTAGAGGCGGGGGCCAGCACAGATACGCAGTATTTT	CASSVEAGASTDTQYF
TRBV24-1	many	TRBD1	17	TRBJ2-3	TGTGCCACCAGTGTGGCAGGGGGAAGCAGAAGCACAGATACGCAGTATTTT	CATSVAGGSRSTDTQYF
TRBV4-1	many	.	16	TRBJ2-2	TGCGCCAGCAGCCAAGATCGGACTCTCAACACCGGGGAGCTGTTTTTT	CASSQDRTLNTGELFF
TRBV20-1	many	TRBD1	15	TRBJ2-3	TGCAGTGCTAGCCAAAGACAGGGTCAATCGGATACGCAGTATTTT	CSASQRQGQSDTQYF
TRBV7-9	few	.	14	TRBJ1-1	TGTGCCAGCAGCTTAGAGGCAGCGAACACTGAAGCTTTCTTT	CASSLEAANTEAFF
TRBV11-3	many	.	14	TRBJ2-3	TGTGCCAGCAGCGAAGGAGCCGGAGCAGATACGCAGTATTTT	CASSEGAGADTQYF
TRBV15	many	.	15	TRBJ2-5	TGTGCCACCAGCAGCGCCCTAGCGAGCGAAGAGACCCAGTACTTC	CATSSALASEETQYF
TRBV2	few	.	15	TRBJ2-3	TGTGCCAGCTACCTCCCCTGGGGTCGCACAGATACGCAGTATTTT	CASYLPWGRTDTQYF
TRBV24-1	many	TRBD2	18	TRBJ2-1	TGTGCCACCAGTGATCCTGCAGCTAGCGGGAACTCCTACAATGAGCAGTTCTTC	CATSDPAASGNSYNEQFF
TRBV29-1	many	TRBD1	15	TRBJ2-1	TGCAGCGTGAAGCCCGGGACAGGCCCCTACAATGAGCAGTTCTTC	CSVKPGTGPYNEQFF
TRBV20-1	many	TRBD2	16	TRBJ2-5	TGCAGTGCTAGACTAGCGGGGGAAATCGGCCAAGAGACCCAGTACTTC	CSARLAGEIGQETQYF
TRBV15	many	.	14	TRBJ2-7	TGTGCCACCAGCACCATAGCTGGTTCCTACGAGCAGTACTTC	CATSTIAGSYEQYF
TRBV10-3	many	.	16	TRBJ1-6	TGTGCCATCAGTGGCCCTGAGATGGGGTCCAATTCACCCCTCCACTTT	CAISGPEMGSNSPLHF
TRBV10-3	many	TRBD2	13	TRBJ2-5	TGTGCCATCAATGCGGGGGGTCTGGAGACCCAGTACTTC	CAINAGGLETQYF
TRBV18	few	.	18	TRBJ1-5	TGTGCCAGCTCACCTCAGCCGGGGGCGAGGGATAGCAATCAGCCCCAGCATTTT	CASSPQPGARDSNQPQHF
TRBV7-9	many	.	13	TRBJ2-7	TGTGCCAGCAGCTCCGTAGGACGGCCCGCGCAGTACTTC	CASSSVGRPAQYF
TRBV2	many	TRBD1	16	TRBJ2-2	TGTGCCAGCAGAAACCCAGGGACAGGGAAGACCGGGGAGCTGTTTTTT	CASRNPGTGKTGELFF
TRBV5-4	.	.	15	TRBJ2-5	TGTGCCAGCAGCTTGGATATGGGGCGCGCAGAGACCCAGTACTTC	CASSLDMGRAETQYF
TRBV7-9	many	.	15	TRBJ1-4	TGTGCCAGCAGCGTCCGACAGTCAACTAATGAAAAACTGTTTTTT	CASSVRQSTNEKLFF
TRBV5-1	many	TRBD1	15	TRBJ2-1	TGCGCCAGCAGCTCCGGACAGGGAATCGCTGGTGAGCAGTTCTTC	CASSSGQGIAGEQFF